These 11 T cell receptor beta chains were sequenced from one sample in a study of T cell repertoires in cytomegalovirus infection. TCRdb fed the reads into MiXCR, producing one record per CDR3 protein. In the table there are around 550,000 distinct CDR3 sequences, less than 30% of which are singletons. The sequenced material came from PBMCs. These receptors all stem from a human donor in good health (CMV status not recorded). Some clones in this sample may be carry-over from other donors' samples.

This clonotype has more than one count but fewer than ten. J is TRBJ1-4 and V is TRBV7-2; possibly TRBD1 for D (6 bases). This CDR3 is built from 15 residues. The V end lost 6 bases, the J end lost 0 bases, and 11 bases lay between the germline ends. Germline V lookup: CDR1 SGHTA, CDR2 FQGNSA. CDR3 region: CASRQTGTTNEKLFF. In DNA, the CDR3 is TGTGCCAGCAGGCAGACAGGCACAACTAATGAAAAACTGTTTTTT. Full variable domain (outside the CDR3, taken from reference TRBV7-2 and TRBJ1-4): GAGVSQSPSNKVTEKGKDVELRCDPISGHTALYWYRQSLGQGLEFLIYFQGNSAPDKSGLPSDRFSAERTGGSVSTLTIQRTQQEDSAVYLCASRQTGTTNEKLFFGSGTQLSVL.

This clonotype was seen repeatedly, ten times or more. This chain links TRBV7-2 with TRBJ1-1; D may be TRBD1 (5 bases). The germline V and J ends were trimmed by 4 bases and 2 bases, with 14 bases remaining between them. This CDR3 has 15 residues. The germline V gene has CDR1 SGHTA and CDR2 FQGNSA. CDR3 protein: CASSWAGTANTEAFF. CDR3 DNA sequence: TGTGCCAGCAGCTGGGCGGGGACGGCTAACACTGAAGCTTTCTTT.

V and J are TRBV7-6 and TRBJ2-1; the match to TRBD2 covers 10 bases. The junction had 2 bases not matched to a gene; V was cut back by 1 base and J by 5 bases. The CDR3 covers 15 residues. The V gene's germline CDR1 is SGHVS and CDR2 FNYEAQ. CDR3 bases: TGTGCCAGCAGCTTAGGAGCGGGGGGGAACAATGAGCAGTTCTTC. It specifies CASSLGAGGNNEQFF.

This sequence joins TRBV4-1 and TRBJ1-2; D call uncertain. With 3 bases removed from V and 2 bases from J, the gap between germline ends came to 7 bases. CDR3 size: 13 residues. Germline V lookup: CDR1 MGHRA, CDR2 YSYEKL. The CDR3 is CASSQGINYGYTF. The CDR3 region has the DNA TGCGCCAGCAGCCAGGGAATCAACTATGGCTACACCTTC.

This clonotype showed up many times. The V gene is TRBV11-2, the J gene TRBJ1-6; D might be TRBD1 (6 bases). This CDR3 is built from 15 residues. Germline CDR1 SGHAT, CDR2 FQNNGV. V was pared by 6 bases and J by 7 bases, with 16 bases between. Here the CDR3 DNA reads TGTGCCAGCAGGGAGGAGGGGGGAAGGAATTCACCCCTCCACTTT. As protein: CASREEGGRNSPLHF.

The rearrangement uses TRBV27 and TRBJ1-5; TRBD1 matches at 8 bases. Germline assignment: CDR1 MNHEY and CDR2 SMNVEV (reference sequence). The V segment lost 5 bases and the J segment 4 bases; nucleotides outside the gene matches: 16. The CDR3 spans 18 residues. The CDR3 protein is CASSRGQVGSTANQPQHF. The DNA of the CDR3 is TGTGCCAGCAGTAGGGGACAGGTGGGCTCCACCGCTAATCAGCCCCAGCATTTT.

This clonotype was picked up a small number of times. This chain links TRBV6-2 or TRBV6-3 with TRBJ2-3, with no clear D. Germline V CDR1 and CDR2: MNHEY, SVGEGT. V was pared by 6 bases and J by 2 bases, with 9 bases between. This CDR3 is built from 13 residues. This CDR3 is CASSYRVTDTQYF. The CDR3 DNA is TGTGCCAGCAGCTACCGGGTCACAGATACGCAGTATTTT.

This clonotype showed up many times. V gene TRBV7-9 combines with J gene TRBJ2-1, with no clear D. Trimming cost V 5 bases and J 8 bases, with 13 bases left between them. Germline CDR1 reads SEHNR; CDR2 reads FQNEAQ (reference sequence). The CDR3 is 13 amino acids. The CDR3 reads CASSPTLGYEQFF. The DNA for the CDR3 is TGTGCCAGCAGCCCCACGCTGGGCTATGAGCAGTTCTTC. The entire variable domain, with the rest obtained from reference TRBV7-9 and TRBJ2-1, is as follows: DTGVSQNPRHKITKRGQNVTFRCDPISEHNRLYWYRQTLGQGPEFLTYFQNEAQLEKSRLLSDRFSAERPKGSFSTLEIQRTEQGDSAMYLCASSPTLGYEQFFGPGTRLTVL.

This clonotype showed up just a few times. V gene TRBV7-9 combines with J gene TRBJ2-3, with 7 bases aligning to TRBD1. V shed 3 bases, J shed 4 bases, and the junction held 10 bases outside the gene matches. Germline assignment: CDR1 SEHNR and CDR2 FQNEAQ (reference sequence). The CDR3 loop spans 16 amino acids. Here the CDR3 reads CASSFTGTEEADTQYF. In nucleotides, the CDR3 is TGTGCCAGCAGCTTCACCGGGACAGAAGAAGCAGATACGCAGTATTTT.

This clonotype was seen a handful of times. The J gene is TRBJ1-1, the V gene TRBV15; no firm D call. Trimming took off 1 base at V and 8 bases at J, with 8 bases between the two ends. CDR1 and CDR2 from the germline V gene are LNHNV and YYDKDF (reference sequence). The CDR3 has 12 amino acids. The CDR3 sequence: CATSRVGGEAFF. The CDR3 coding sequence is TGTGCCACCAGCAGAGTAGGAGGAGAAGCTTTCTTT.

This clonotype was seen more than once but under ten times. This chain joins TRBV20-1 and TRBJ2-7; possibly TRBD2 for D (5 bases). V was clipped by 4 bases and J by 7 bases, with 17 bases between them. CDR1 and CDR2 from the germline V gene are DFQATT and SNEGSKA (reference sequence). The CDR3 length is 13 residues. The CDR3 spells CSATPRLAGEQYF. CDR3 DNA: TGCAGTGCTACCCCCCGGCTAGCTGGTGAGCAGTACTTC.